Each of the 10 T cell receptor beta chains below was sequenced from the same sample in a study of T cells in localized non-small cell lung cancer. Assay: immunoSEQ multiplex PCR; the TCRdb copy retains only in-frame clones and omits some. This table has 45,000 to 55,000 clones, 86% appearing once. The sample consisted of peripheral blood, taken before any cancer treatment. Receptors originate from an older male donor with stage III squamous cell lung carcinoma.

The gene calls are TRBV29-1 and TRBJ1-2; 7 bases line up with TRBD1. Trimming removed 2 bases from V and 8 bases from J; junction bases left unmatched: 5. The CDR3 runs to 12 residues. In germline, CDR1 is SQVTM, CDR2 ANQGSEA. As DNA, the CDR3 is TGCAGCGTTGAACAGAACAGGGGAGGCTACACCTTC. Its protein product is CSVEQNRGGYTF.

This sequence joins TRBV5-1 and TRBJ2-7, with 11 bases identical to TRBD2. V shed 1 base, J shed 2 bases, and the junction held 11 bases outside the gene matches. The CDR3 spans 18 residues. Germline V lookup: CDR1 SGHRS, CDR2 YFSETQ. The CDR3 nucleotides read TGCGCCAGCAGCTTGTGGCTAGCGGGAGGCCCCGACACCTACGAGCAGTACTTC. Protein product: CASSLWLAGGPDTYEQYF.

This chain links TRBV7-9 with TRBJ2-1; D might be TRBD1 (5 bases). The CDR3 consists of 16 residues. Trimming stripped 5 bases from V and 8 bases from J, with 22 bases between. CDR1 and CDR2 (germline): SEHNR, FQNEAQ (reference sequence). CDR3 nucleotides: TGTGCCAGCAGCCCTAGTCAGGGTAGAGAGGTGGATGAGCAGTTCTTC. It encodes CASSPSQGREVDEQFF.

This sequence joins TRBV30 and TRBJ1-1, with 7 bases fitting TRBD1. Unmatched junction bases numbered 5, after V lost 4 bases and J lost 0 bases. CDR3 length equals 14 residues. Germline V gene sequence: CDR1 GTSNPN, CDR2 SVGIG (reference sequence). CDR3 sequence reads: CAWKLQGMNTEAFF. The CDR3 DNA reads as TGTGCCTGGAAGCTACAGGGGATGAACACTGAAGCTTTCTTT.

V gene TRBV5-5 combines with J gene TRBJ2-3, with a tentative D call TRBD2 (5 bases). The germline CDR1 and CDR2 sequences are SGHKS and YYEKEE (reference sequence). With 2 bases removed from V and 3 bases from J, the gap between germline ends came to 13 bases. The CDR3 spans 15 residues. The CDR3 nucleotides are TGTGCCAGCAGCTTACAACCCGGAGGAACAGATACGCAGTATTTT. It encodes CASSLQPGGTDTQYF.

The chain couples TRBV7-6 to TRBJ2-7; 8 bases line up with TRBD2. V lost 2 bases and J lost 3; bases outside the gene matches: 6. The CDR3 covers 15 residues. From germline, CDR1 is SGHVS and CDR2 FNYEAQ. CDR3 loop: CASSLRSGSVYEQYF. The CDR3 DNA sequence: TGTGCCAGCAGCTTACGAAGCGGGAGTGTCTACGAGCAGTACTTC.

This chain joins TRBV4-1 and TRBJ2-4, with TRBD2 identical over 10 bases. The CDR3 length is 16 residues. J was trimmed by 6 bases and V by 3 bases; bases with no gene match: 8. The germline CDR1 and CDR2 sequences are MGHRA and YSYEKL. CDR3 loop: CASSHLAGVVLNIQYF. The CDR3 DNA reads as TGCGCCAGCAGCCACCTAGCGGGAGTCGTCCTAAACATTCAGTACTTC.

The rearrangement links TRBV5-1 to TRBJ2-2; D might be TRBD1 (5 bases). V gave up 0 bases and J gave up 1 base, with 7 bases separating them. The V gene's germline CDR1 is SGHRS and CDR2 YFSETQ. The length of the CDR3 is 15 residues. CDR3 amino acids: CASSLAGQNTGELFF. DNA for the CDR3: TGCGCCAGCAGCTTGGCTGGACAGAACACCGGGGAGCTGTTTTTT.

The rearrangement uses TRBV14 and TRBJ2-5; 8 nucleotides line up with TRBD2. V lost 2 bases, J lost 5 bases, and 7 bases stayed unmatched. There are 15 residues in the CDR3. Germline values: CDR1 SGHDN, CDR2 FVKESK. The CDR3 protein is CASSQPGLGGETQYF. The DNA for the CDR3 is TGTGCCAGCAGCCAACCGGGACTAGGGGGTGAGACCCAGTACTTC. Looking up the rest from reference TRBV14 and TRBJ2-5 gives the full variable domain: EAGVTQFPSHSVIEKGQTVTLRCDPISGHDNLYWYRRVMGKEIKFLLHFVKESKQDESGMPNNRFLAERTGGTYSTLKVQPAELEDSGVYFCASSQPGLGGETQYFGPGTRLLVL.

The chain recombines TRBV9 with TRBJ2-3; 14 nucleotides agree with TRBD2. V lost 7 bases to trimming and J lost 4 bases; unmatched junction nucleotides: 8. In germline, CDR1 is SGDLS, CDR2 YYNGEE. This CDR3 is 16 amino acids long. CDR3 in DNA: TGTGCCAGCTCTCGACTAGCGGGGGGGCTGTCAGATACGCAGTATTTT. It specifies CASSRLAGGLSDTQYF.